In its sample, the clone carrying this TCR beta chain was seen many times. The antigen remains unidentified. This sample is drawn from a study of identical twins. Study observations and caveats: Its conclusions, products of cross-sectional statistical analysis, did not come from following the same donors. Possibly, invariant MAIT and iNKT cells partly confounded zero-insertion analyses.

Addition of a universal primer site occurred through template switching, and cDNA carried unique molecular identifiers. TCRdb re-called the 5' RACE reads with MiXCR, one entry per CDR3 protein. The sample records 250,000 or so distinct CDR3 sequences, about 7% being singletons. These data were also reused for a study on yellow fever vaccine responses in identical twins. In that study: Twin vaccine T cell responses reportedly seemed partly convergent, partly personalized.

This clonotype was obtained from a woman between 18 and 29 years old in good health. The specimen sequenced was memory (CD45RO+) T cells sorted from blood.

Here the CDR3 reads CASSLGESTKNIQYF. The CDR3 DNA reads as TGCGCCAGCAGCTTAGGGGAGAGTACCAAAAACATTCAGTACTTC. V and J are TRBV5-1 and TRBJ2-4; D tentatively fits TRBD1 or TRBD2 (5 bases each). V was trimmed by 2 bases and J by 2 bases, leaving 11 bases between them. The V gene's germline CDR1 is SGHRS and CDR2 YFSETQ. The CDR3 totals 15 residues.